The clone carrying this T cell receptor (beta chain) came up many times. Its antigen is currently unknown. Synthesis of TCR cDNA relied on 5'RACE template switching, which attached a universal primer site and UMIs. TCRdb independently ran MiXCR on the 5' RACE reads; one entry per CDR3 protein. Among more than 110,000 distinct CDR3 sequences listed, under 8% were seen once. The data stem from a study of T cells after yellow fever vaccination. Findings and caveats of the study: The secondary T-cell response peaked on day 5, not day 15, but was weaker.

The germline V and J ends were trimmed by 1 base and 3 bases, with 13 bases remaining between them. The CDR3 covers 15 residues. Per germline, CDR1 SGHTA and CDR2 FQGNSA. This sequence joins TRBV7-2 and TRBJ2-7; D gene unclear. This receptor was obtained from a young man who received the YFV17D yellow fever vaccine. Sequences were derived from CD4+ T cells sorted from PBMCs, sampled 10 days after the yellow fever booster vaccination. The chain's CDR3 is CASSLVLQLNYEQYF. The DNA of the CDR3 is TGTGCCAGCAGCTTAGTACTACAGCTGAACTACGAGCAGTACTTC.